The present T cell receptor (beta chain) was sequenced within a study of cytomegalovirus exposure and HLA in healthy donors. Broader study findings: Most TCR sequences were seen very rarely across donors, but some public TCRs occurred in many. Associated with cytomegalovirus, according to the listing, were around 170 TCR beta chains.

Germline values: CDR1 MNHNS, CDR2 SASEGT. The CDR3 is 14 amino acids. V lost 6 bases and J lost 2; bases outside the gene matches: 5. The data were produced by immunoSEQ multiplex PCR, yet TCRdb's version contains in-frame clones alone and is incomplete. The sample consists of 150,000 to 200,000 clones, under 95% of them appearing once. This clone showed up just once. Its antigen is undetermined. The sequencing input was PBMCs. The clonotype originates from a woman between 18 and 29 years old in good health and CMV-seropositive. This chain joins TRBV6-1 and TRBJ2-7, with 9 nucleotides matching TRBD1. CDR3 sequence: CASRTGTGPYEQYF. The DNA of the CDR3 is TGTGCCAGCAGGACCGGGACAGGGCCCTACGAGCAGTACTTC.